This T cell receptor (beta chain) derives from a study of T cells expressing NK-cell markers. Study background: Sorted CD3+CD56+NKG2C+, CD3+CD56+NKG2C- and CD3+CD56-NKG2C+ T cells supplied TCR beta repertoires.

For each CDR3 protein, TCRdb gives one entry from its re-call of the 5' RACE reads, without DNA. Its clone listing holds about 160,000 distinct CDR3 sequences. The CDR3 is made up of 14 amino acids. Specimen: blood T cells: a sorted CD56 or NKG2C T cell subset, CD4+ or CD8+ T cells, or bulk PBMC T cells (not recorded which). The clonotype was recovered from a woman between 18 and 69 years old in good health. V gene TRBV12-3 or TRBV12-4 combines with J gene TRBJ2-1; the TRBD2 assignment by TCRdb is unverifiable without DNA. Here the CDR3 reads CASSQVRGGNEQFF.